These T cell receptor beta chains were read from a single sample in a study of shared clonotypes between healthy human individuals. The assay was immunoSEQ multiplex PCR, and TCRdb's table has in-frame clones only and misses some. The top ten clones hold 10% to 15% of a sample with roughly 450,000 clones, around 74% of them seen once. Sample: PBMCs. The source is a woman aged 40 to 50 in good health. Some clones in this sample may be carry-over from other donors' samples. Both conserved end residues are part of each CDR3. Fields, in order: clone size, V gene, D gene, J gene, CDR3 DNA, CDR3 protein. D genes are given only for firm matches. Clone sizes are given selectively: once, few, many, or a class where the clone is expanded.

-	TRBV5-4	-	TRBJ1-2	TGTGCCAGCAGCCGACTGGTGGGCAGGGAAGGCTATGGCTACACCTTC	CASSRLVGREGYGYTF
-	TRBV18	-	TRBJ2-5	TGTGCCAGCTCACCACGGGCCGGACAAGAGACCCAGTACTTC	CASSPRAGQETQYF
-	TRBV5-1	-	TRBJ2-1	TGCGCCAGCAGCTTGGCGTTGTCCAACAATGAGCAGTTCTTC	CASSLALSNNEQFF
-	TRBV2	-	TRBJ1-4	TGTGCCAGCAGTGAATGGGGTATGGGTGAAAAACTGTTTTTT	CASSEWGMGEKLFF
-	TRBV5-6	-	TRBJ2-1	TGTGCCAGCAGCGCCGGGCCTAATAATGAGCAGTTCTTC	CASSAGPNNEQFF
-	TRBV4-1	TRBD2	TRBJ2-1	TGCGCCAGCAGCCCGTCGGGGGGTGAGCAGTTCTTC	CASSPSGGEQFF
-	TRBV9	-	TRBJ2-1	TGTGCCAGCGTAGTAGAGCGTTACAATGAGCAGTTCTTC	CASVVERYNEQFF
-	TRBV6-5	-	TRBJ2-2	TGTGCCACACGGGACACCTCCCCCGGGGAGCTGTTTTTT	CATRDTSPGELFF
-	TRBV11-2	TRBD2	TRBJ2-7	TGTGCCAGCAGTCATAGCGGGAGGGCCTCCTACGAGCAGTACTTC	CASSHSGRASYEQYF
-	TRBV6-5	TRBD2	TRBJ2-7	TGTGCCAGCAGGCCCGGGGGGAGGGTCAACGAGCAGTACTTC	CASRPGGRVNEQYF
-	TRBV5-1	TRBD1	TRBJ1-5	TGCGCCAGCAGCTTGAACCGGACAGGGGATAGGCAGCCCCAGCATTTT	CASSLNRTGDRQPQHF
-	TRBV9	-	TRBJ2-4	TGTGCCAGCAGCGTGGGGGTGTCCAAAAACATTCAGTACTTC	CASSVGVSKNIQYF
-	TRBV19	-	TRBJ2-5	TGTGCCAGTAGTATAGTGGGCTACGCGACCGCCCGTAGAGAGACCCAGTACTTC	CASSIVGYATARRETQYF
once	TRBV5-4	-	TRBJ2-5	TGTGCCAGCGGCGTGCCCTTACAAGAGACCCAGTACTTC	CASGVPLQETQYF
-	TRBV7-2	TRBD1	TRBJ2-5	TGTGCCAGCAGCTTAGCGGGGACAGGCCAAGAGACCCAGTACTTC	CASSLAGTGQETQYF
-	TRBV5-1	TRBD1	TRBJ2-6	TGCGCCAGCAGCTCGCAGGGGGCGGCGGGGATCTCTCTTCTCGGGGCCAACGTCCTGACTTTC	CASSSQGAAGISLLGANVLTF
once	TRBV6-5	TRBD1	TRBJ1-1	TGTGCCAGCAGCCGGGACAGGGATGCTTTCTTT	CASSRDRDAFF
-	TRBV9	-	TRBJ2-1	TGTGCCAGCAGCGTAGCGGGGAGACGGATCGATGAGCAGTTCTTC	CASSVAGRRIDEQFF
-	TRBV29-1	TRBD2	TRBJ2-3	TGCAGCGCCCACGGGACTAGCGGAAGACCAGATACGCAGTATTTT	CSAHGTSGRPDTQYF
-	TRBV7-2	TRBD1	TRBJ2-7	TGTGCCAGCAGCTTAAACTACAGGGGAATGTACGAGCAGTACTTC	CASSLNYRGMYEQYF
once	TRBV4-2	-	TRBJ2-3	TGTGCCAGCAGCCAAGACGAAGATACGCAGTATTTT	CASSQDEDTQYF
-	TRBV7-3	TRBD2	TRBJ2-7	TGTGCCAGCAGCTTAAGGGCCCCCGGGACTAGCGGGAGGGGGTACGAGCAGTACTTC	CASSLRAPGTSGRGYEQYF
few	TRBV14	-	TRBJ2-5	TGTGCCAGCAGCCAAGGCGCTGCAACTGAGACCCAGTACTTC	CASSQGAATETQYF
many	TRBV4-2	-	TRBJ1-5	TGTGCCAGCAGCCAAGGGGACGGTCAGCCCCAGCATTTT	CASSQGDGQPQHF
-	TRBV5-5	-	TRBJ2-5	TGTGCCAGCAGCTTGGGAGTCCAAGAGACCCAGTACTTC	CASSLGVQETQYF
-	TRBV7-8	TRBD2	TRBJ2-3	TGTGCCAGCAGCTTAGGAAGGAGGCGGGGGGTGCGCACAGATACGCAGTATTTT	CASSLGRRRGVRTDTQYF
-	TRBV5-1	-	TRBJ2-7	TGCGCCAGCAGCTCCCTCGTCTCCTACGAGCAGTACTTC	CASSSLVSYEQYF
-	TRBV4-1	TRBD1	TRBJ1-2	TGCGCCAGCAGCCAAGAGAGGGGGCAGGGTCTAGCTAACTATGGCTACACCTTC	CASSQERGQGLANYGYTF
-	TRBV29-1	-	TRBJ1-1	TGCAGCGTTGCACTGGGGGCGTATCCCACTGAAGCTTTCTTT	CSVALGAYPTEAFF
-	TRBV13	-	TRBJ2-7	TGTGCCAGCAGCCTTTCGGTGGCGGGCCTTGTTCCTAGGGAGCAGTACTTC	CASSLSVAGLVPREQYF
-	TRBV30	-	TRBJ2-3	TGTGCCTGGAAGTTGACTAGACCAAACACAGATACGCAGTATTTT	CAWKLTRPNTDTQYF
-	TRBV5-5	TRBD2	TRBJ2-7	TGTGCCAGCAGCTTGGGACGCCAAGCGGGAGAGCAGTACTTC	CASSLGRQAGEQYF
-	TRBV28	-	TRBJ2-5	TGTGCCAGCGAGGCCAACAGAAACCAAGAGACCCAGTACTTC	CASEANRNQETQYF
few	TRBV30	TRBD1	TRBJ1-5	TGTGCCTGGGGGGGACAGAGCAATCAGCCCCAGCATTTT	CAWGGQSNQPQHF
-	TRBV27	-	TRBJ2-2	TGTGCCAGCAGCAGGCGGGAAACCACCGGGGAGCTGTTTTTT	CASSRRETTGELFF
-	TRBV13	-	TRBJ2-1	TGTGCCAGCAGCTTATTTGCGGATGAGCAGTTCTTC	CASSLFADEQFF
few	TRBV6-1	-	TRBJ2-3	TGTGCCAGCAGTGAAGTAGCGGGCACAGATACGCAGTATTTT	CASSEVAGTDTQYF
-	TRBV7-9	-	TRBJ2-7	TGTGCCAGCAGCTTAGGCGGGGTATCCTACGAGCAGTACTTC	CASSLGGVSYEQYF
-	TRBV28	-	TRBJ1-1	TGTGCCAGCAGTCTTCGGAAAGGGGGGGACACTGAAGCTTTCTTT	CASSLRKGGDTEAFF
-	TRBV6-4	TRBD2	TRBJ2-7	TGTGCCAGCAGCCGACGTCCTAGCGGGAGACCTTTGGACGAGCAGTACTTC	CASSRRPSGRPLDEQYF
-	TRBV5-1	TRBD2	TRBJ2-1	TGCGCCAGCAGCTCGGGGGGGAGCTCCTACAATGAGCAGTTCTTC	CASSSGGSSYNEQFF
-	TRBV19	TRBD1	TRBJ2-7	TGTGCCAGTAGTGAGGGACAGGGTCCCTACGAGCAGTACTTC	CASSEGQGPYEQYF
-	TRBV15	-	TRBJ2-3	TGTGCCACCAGCAGAGGCCTAGCGCAGAGCACAGATACGCAGTATTTT	CATSRGLAQSTDTQYF
-	TRBV10-3	-	TRBJ1-5	TGTGCCATCAGTGAGTCAAGTCAAGGACAGCCCCAGCATTTT	CAISESSQGQPQHF
-	TRBV5-6	-	TRBJ2-3	TGTGCCAGCAGCTTGACAGGGCTGACAGATACGCAGTATTTT	CASSLTGLTDTQYF
few	TRBV2	TRBD2	TRBJ2-5	TGTGCCAGCAGGAACCCACTAGCGGCGATTCAAGAGACCCAGTACTTC	CASRNPLAAIQETQYF
-	TRBV7-9	TRBD1	TRBJ1-2	TGTGCCAGCAGCCCCGGACAGGGGAATGGCTACACCTTC	CASSPGQGNGYTF
-	TRBV5-4	TRBD2	TRBJ2-7	TGTGCCAGCAGCTTGGGGAGCGGGAGTTACGAGCAGTACTTC	CASSLGSGSYEQYF
-	TRBV7-2	-	TRBJ2-7	TGTGCCAGCAGCCTAGACCCGGGTCCCTACGAGCAGTACTTC	CASSLDPGPYEQYF
-	TRBV5-1	TRBD2	TRBJ2-7	TGCGCCAGCAGCTTTGGTTCTAGCGGGGGAGAGCAGTACTTC	CASSFGSSGGEQYF
-	TRBV5-5	-	TRBJ2-7	TGTGCCAGCAGCTACCTAAGACCGGGTAGGCCCTACGAGCAGTACTTC	CASSYLRPGRPYEQYF
-	TRBV28	-	TRBJ2-2	TGTGCCAGCAGTTCGCCCCGGACCAACCCCGGGGAGCTGTTTTTT	CASSSPRTNPGELFF
-	TRBV30	-	TRBJ2-3	TGTGCCTGGAGTGTGGGGGCAGGAGAGACAGATACGCAGTATTTT	CAWSVGAGETDTQYF
once	TRBV19	-	TRBJ1-2	TGTGCCAGTAGTGAGGCAGGAGCTAACTATGGCTACACCTTC	CASSEAGANYGYTF
-	TRBV15	TRBD2	TRBJ2-1	TGTGCCACCAGCAGAGTGGGGGGAGGGAGGAACAATGAGCAGTTCTTC	CATSRVGGGRNNEQFF
-	TRBV2	-	TRBJ1-2	TGTGCCAGCAGTACAATCCCGTCGCGTGGCTACACCTTC	CASSTIPSRGYTF
-	TRBV9	TRBD2	TRBJ2-2	TGTGCCAGCAGCCTCGGCGGGGGCACCGGGGAGCTGTTTTTT	CASSLGGGTGELFF
-	TRBV5-1	-	TRBJ2-3	TGCGCCAGCAGCCTTCGGGAGAGGAGCACAGATACGCAGTATTTT	CASSLRERSTDTQYF
-	TRBV9	-	TRBJ2-2	TGTGCCAGCAGCGTAGCCGGGCGGGCAGGAGCGAACACCGGGGAGCTGTTTTTT	CASSVAGRAGANTGELFF
-	TRBV19	TRBD1	TRBJ1-2	TGTGCCAGTAGTCCCGGGACAGACCCCTATGGCTACACCTTC	CASSPGTDPYGYTF